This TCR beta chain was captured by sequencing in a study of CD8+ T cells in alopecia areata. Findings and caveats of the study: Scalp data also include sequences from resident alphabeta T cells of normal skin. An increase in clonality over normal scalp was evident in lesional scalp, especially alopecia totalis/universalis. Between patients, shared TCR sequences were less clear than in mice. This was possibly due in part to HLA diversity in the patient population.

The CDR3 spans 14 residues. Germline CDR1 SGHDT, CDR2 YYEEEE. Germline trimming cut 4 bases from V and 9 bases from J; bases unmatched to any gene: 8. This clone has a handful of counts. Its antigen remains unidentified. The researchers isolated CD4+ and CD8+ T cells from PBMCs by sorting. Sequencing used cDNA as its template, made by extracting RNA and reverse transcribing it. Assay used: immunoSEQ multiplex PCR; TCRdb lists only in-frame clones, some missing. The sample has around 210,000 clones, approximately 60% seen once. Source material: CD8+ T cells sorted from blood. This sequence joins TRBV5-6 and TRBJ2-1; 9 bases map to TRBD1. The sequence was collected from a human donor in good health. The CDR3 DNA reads TGTGCCAGCAGCCCCGGGACAGGGAAGCCTGAGCAGTTCTTC. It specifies CASSPGTGKPEQFF.